Each of the 10 T cell receptor beta chains below was sequenced from the same sample in a study of CD8 T cells in Susac syndrome. With random hexamers, reverse transcription was performed on about 0.45 to 1 ug of RNA. MiXCR, applied by TCRdb to the immunoSEQ multiplex PCR reads, yields one record per CDR3 protein. The sample lists roughly 120,000 distinct CDR3 sequences, about 95% occurring once. Sequenced: CD4+ T cells from PBMCs. The receptors shown here come from a human donor in good health.

V gene TRBV3-1 combines with J gene TRBJ2-1, with a weak D call TRBD2 (6 bases). V was clipped by 1 base and J by 10 bases, with 8 bases between them. This CDR3 has 12 amino acids. Germline CDR1 reads LGHDT; CDR2 reads YNNKEL (reference sequence). This CDR3 reads CASSQAGVEQFF. CDR3 in DNA: TGTGCCAGCAGCCAAGCGGGAGTAGAGCAGTTCTTC.

The chain is built from TRBV6-2 or TRBV6-3 and TRBJ2-2; tentatively, D is TRBD1 (6 bases). Trimming shortened V by 4 bases and J by 4 bases, and 10 bases separated the two germline ends. The CDR3 loop spans 14 amino acids. Germline V lookup: CDR1 MNHEY, CDR2 SVGEGT. The CDR3 nucleotides are TGTGCCAGCAGTTTCCGACAGGTCACCGGGGAGCTGTTTTTT. As protein: CASSFRQVTGELFF.

The gene calls are TRBV9 and TRBJ2-1; D perhaps matches TRBD2 (6 bases). Germline V lookup: CDR1 SGDLS, CDR2 YYNGEE. V was shortened by 4 bases and J by 2 bases, with 16 bases between the two germline ends. This CDR3 contains 16 residues. CDR3 region: CASSPSSASTYNEQFF. DNA for the CDR3: TGTGCCAGCAGCCCCTCTAGCGCCTCCACCTACAATGAGCAGTTCTTC.

J is TRBJ2-7 and V is TRBV7-2; D is possibly TRBD2 (5 bases). Germline V gene lookup returns CDR1 SGHTA and CDR2 FQGNSA. V was shortened by 1 base and J by 9 bases, with 25 bases between the two germline ends. The CDR3 consists of 17 residues. CDR3 coding DNA: TGTGCCAGCAGCTTAGATAGCTTTGGCCTAGCCCTTGGGAGGCAGTACTTC. This gives the protein CASSLDSFGLALGRQYF.

This clonotype has more than one count but fewer than ten. The chain is built from TRBV6-5 and TRBJ2-1; a possible D gene is TRBD2 (5 bases). The germline V and J ends were trimmed by 6 bases and 2 bases, with 14 bases remaining between them. Germline values: CDR1 MNHEY, CDR2 SVGAGI. The CDR3 sequence is 15 residues long. The CDR3 DNA is TGTGCCAGCAGCAAACTCACTAGGGCCTACAATGAGCAGTTCTTC. It specifies CASSKLTRAYNEQFF.

V gene TRBV20-1 combines with J gene TRBJ2-7; 7 nucleotides match TRBD1. V lost 1 base to trimming and J lost 2 bases; unmatched junction nucleotides: 5. The V gene's germline CDR1 is DFQATT and CDR2 SNEGSKA (reference sequence). The CDR3 runs to 14 residues. The CDR3 region has the DNA TGCAGTGCTAGAGTAGGGGGACAGCCCTACGAGCAGTACTTC. This translates into CSARVGGQPYEQYF.

The chain is built from TRBV30 and TRBJ1-5, with 7 nucleotides matching TRBD1. The CDR3 totals 14 residues. CDR1 and CDR2 (germline): GTSNPN, SVGIG (reference sequence). V shed 2 bases and J 5 bases; nucleotides not matched to a gene: 6. The CDR3 DNA is TGTGCCTGGAGTCTTGGGACAGTTGATCAGCCCCAGCATTTT. Translation gives CAWSLGTVDQPQHF.

The J gene is TRBJ1-4, the V gene TRBV6-6, with a weak D call TRBD1 (6 bases). From germline, CDR1 is MNHNY and CDR2 SVGAGI (reference sequence). CDR3 length: 16 residues. V lost 10 bases to trimming and J lost 3 bases, with 21 bases between them. The CDR3 is CATRRQGITANEKLFF. The CDR3 nucleotides read TGTGCCACCCGGCGGCAGGGGATTACAGCTAATGAAAAACTGTTTTTT.

The V call is TRBV25-1, the J call TRBJ1-3, with 7 bases lining up with TRBD1. J was trimmed by 6 bases and V by 3 bases; bases with no gene match: 8. Germline V lookup: CDR1 MGHDK, CDR2 SYGVNS. This CDR3 is 15 amino acids long. The CDR3 loop reads CASSDPGQPENTIYF. For the CDR3, the DNA is TGTGCCAGCAGTGACCCGGGACAGCCTGAAAACACCATATATTTT.

V usage is TRBV19 and J usage is TRBJ2-7; weak D call: TRBD2 (5 bases). The CDR3 is 13 residues long. Trimming stripped 5 bases from V and 5 bases from J, with 13 bases between. CDR1 is LNHDA and CDR2 is SQIVND in the germline V gene (reference sequence). The CDR3, as DNA: TGTGCCAGTAGTGTGACCGGGGTGAACGAGCAGTACTTC. It yields the protein CASSVTGVNEQYF.